The clone carrying this T cell receptor (beta chain) has a handful of counts. What it binds is unknown. Use of 60 Vbeta and 13 Jbeta primers characterized the PCR. The table came from immunoSEQ multiplex PCR; TCRdb's copy has only in-frame clones and leaves some out. The sample lists about 170,000 clones, over 75% occurring once. This specimen comes from a study of cytomegalovirus exposure and HLA in healthy donors. Overall study results and limits: Immune exposure information comprised only CMV serostatus.

The CDR3 runs 14 residues. The V end was cut by 5 bases, the J end by 8 bases, with 15 bases between. The V gene's germline CDR1 is LNHDA and CDR2 SQIVND (reference sequence). This chain uses TRBV19 with TRBJ2-2; the D gene is possibly TRBD1 (6 bases). The receptor comes from a male donor in good health and CMV-seronegative. Input material: PBMCs. The CDR3 sequence is CASSSASDRGELFF. DNA for the CDR3: TGTGCCAGTAGTTCCGCCTCCGACAGGGGGGAGCTGTTTTTT.